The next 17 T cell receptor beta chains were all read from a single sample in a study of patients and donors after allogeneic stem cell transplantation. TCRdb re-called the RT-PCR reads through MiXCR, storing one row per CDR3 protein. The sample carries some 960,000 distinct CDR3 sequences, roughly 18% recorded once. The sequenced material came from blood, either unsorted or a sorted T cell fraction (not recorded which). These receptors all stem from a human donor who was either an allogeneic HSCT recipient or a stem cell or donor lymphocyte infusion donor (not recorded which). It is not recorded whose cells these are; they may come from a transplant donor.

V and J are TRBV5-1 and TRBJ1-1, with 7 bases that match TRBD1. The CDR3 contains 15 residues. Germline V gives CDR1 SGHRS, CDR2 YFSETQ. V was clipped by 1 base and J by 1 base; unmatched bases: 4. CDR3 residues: CASSLSGQKNTEAFF. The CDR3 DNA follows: TGCGCCAGCAGCTTGTCGGGACAGAAGAACACTGAAGCTTTCTTT.

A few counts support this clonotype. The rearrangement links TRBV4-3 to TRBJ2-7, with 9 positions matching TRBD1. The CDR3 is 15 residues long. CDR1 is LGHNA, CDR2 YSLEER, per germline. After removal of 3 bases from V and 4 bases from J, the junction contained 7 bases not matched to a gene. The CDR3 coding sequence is TGCGCCAGCAGCCACTCCGGGACAGGGATATACGAGCAGTACTTC. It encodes CASSHSGTGIYEQYF.

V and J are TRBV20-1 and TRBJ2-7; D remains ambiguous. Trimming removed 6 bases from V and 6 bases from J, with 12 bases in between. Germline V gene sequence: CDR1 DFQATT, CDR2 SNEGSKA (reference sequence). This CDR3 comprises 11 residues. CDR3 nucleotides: TGCAGTGCGCCTGTAATCTTCGAGCAGTACTTC. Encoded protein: CSAPVIFEQYF.

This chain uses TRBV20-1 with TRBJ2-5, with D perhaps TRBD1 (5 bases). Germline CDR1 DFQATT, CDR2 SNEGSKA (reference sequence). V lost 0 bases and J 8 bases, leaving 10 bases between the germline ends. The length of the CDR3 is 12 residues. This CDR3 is CSARDLGATQYF. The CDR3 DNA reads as TGCAGTGCTAGAGATCTTGGGGCAACCCAGTACTTC.

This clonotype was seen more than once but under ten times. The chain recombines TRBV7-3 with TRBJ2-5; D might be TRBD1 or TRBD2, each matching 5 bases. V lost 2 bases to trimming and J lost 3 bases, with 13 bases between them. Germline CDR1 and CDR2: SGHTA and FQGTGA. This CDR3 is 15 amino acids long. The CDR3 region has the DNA TGTGCCAGCAGCTTAGAGGGGATTACTGAAGAGACCCAGTACTTC. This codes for CASSLEGITEETQYF.

The CDR3 is CASSLSDFGTEAFF. The CDR3 DNA follows: TGTGCCAGCAGTTTATCTGACTTCGGCACTGAAGCTTTCTTT. J is TRBJ1-1 and V is TRBV12-3 or TRBV12-4; D unclear. This CDR3 has 14 amino acids. Trimming removed 2 bases at V and 4 bases at J, with 11 bases between.

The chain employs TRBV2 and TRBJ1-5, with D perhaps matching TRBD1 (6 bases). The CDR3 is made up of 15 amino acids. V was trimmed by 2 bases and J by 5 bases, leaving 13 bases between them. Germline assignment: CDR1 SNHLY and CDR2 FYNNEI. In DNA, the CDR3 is TGTGCCAGCAGTGAATTCAGGGGATCGGATCAGCCCCAGCATTTT. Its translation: CASSEFRGSDQPQHF.

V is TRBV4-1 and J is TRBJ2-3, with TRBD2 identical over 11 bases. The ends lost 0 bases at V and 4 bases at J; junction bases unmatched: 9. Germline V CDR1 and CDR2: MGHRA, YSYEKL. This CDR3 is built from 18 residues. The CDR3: CASSQDQLAGVSSDTQYF. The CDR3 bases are TGCGCCAGCAGCCAAGATCAACTAGCGGGAGTTAGCTCAGATACGCAGTATTTT.

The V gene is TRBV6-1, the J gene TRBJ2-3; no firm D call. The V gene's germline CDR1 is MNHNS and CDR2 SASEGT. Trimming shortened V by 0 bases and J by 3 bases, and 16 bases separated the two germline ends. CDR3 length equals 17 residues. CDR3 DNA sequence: TGTGCCAGCAGTGAAGCCTCCACGACCATGGGAACAGATACGCAGTATTTT. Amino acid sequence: CASSEASTTMGTDTQYF.

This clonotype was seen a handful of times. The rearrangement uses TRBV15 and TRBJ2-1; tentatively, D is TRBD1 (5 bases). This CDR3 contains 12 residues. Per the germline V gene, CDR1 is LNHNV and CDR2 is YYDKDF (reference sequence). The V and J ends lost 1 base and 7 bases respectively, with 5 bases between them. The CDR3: CATSRAGNEQFF. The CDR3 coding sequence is TGTGCCACCAGCAGAGCAGGGAATGAGCAGTTCTTC.

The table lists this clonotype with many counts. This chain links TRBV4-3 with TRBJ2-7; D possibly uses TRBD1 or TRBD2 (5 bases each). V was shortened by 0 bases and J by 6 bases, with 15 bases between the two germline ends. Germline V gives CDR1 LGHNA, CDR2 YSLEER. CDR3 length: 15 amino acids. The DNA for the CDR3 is TGCGCCAGCAGCCAAGATATGGCAGGGAGTGGCGAGCAGTACTTC. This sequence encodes CASSQDMAGSGEQYF.

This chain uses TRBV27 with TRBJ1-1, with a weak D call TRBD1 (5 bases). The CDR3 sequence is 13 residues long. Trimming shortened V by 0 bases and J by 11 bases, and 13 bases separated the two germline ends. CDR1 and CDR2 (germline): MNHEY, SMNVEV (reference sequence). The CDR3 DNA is TGTGCCAGCAGTTTATCGAAGGCGGGGACGGCTTTCTTT. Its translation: CASSLSKAGTAFF.

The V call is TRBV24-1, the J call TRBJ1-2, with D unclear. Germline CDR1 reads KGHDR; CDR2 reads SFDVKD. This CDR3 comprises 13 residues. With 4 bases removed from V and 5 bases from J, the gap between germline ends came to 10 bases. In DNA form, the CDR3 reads TGTGCCACCAGTGACAACCGGGATTATGGCTACACCTTC. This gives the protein CATSDNRDYGYTF.

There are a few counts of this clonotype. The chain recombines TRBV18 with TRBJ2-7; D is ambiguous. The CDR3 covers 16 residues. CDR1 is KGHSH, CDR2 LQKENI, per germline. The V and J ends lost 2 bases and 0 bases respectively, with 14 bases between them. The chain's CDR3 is CASSPEVGDGSYEQYF. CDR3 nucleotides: TGTGCCAGCTCACCAGAGGTTGGAGACGGCTCCTACGAGCAGTACTTC.

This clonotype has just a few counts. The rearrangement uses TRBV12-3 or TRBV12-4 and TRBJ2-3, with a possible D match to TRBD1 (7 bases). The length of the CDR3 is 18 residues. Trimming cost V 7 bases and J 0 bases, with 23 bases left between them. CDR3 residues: CASNAEGTANESTDTQYF. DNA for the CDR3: TGTGCCAGCAATGCGGAGGGGACAGCTAATGAAAGCACAGATACGCAGTATTTT.

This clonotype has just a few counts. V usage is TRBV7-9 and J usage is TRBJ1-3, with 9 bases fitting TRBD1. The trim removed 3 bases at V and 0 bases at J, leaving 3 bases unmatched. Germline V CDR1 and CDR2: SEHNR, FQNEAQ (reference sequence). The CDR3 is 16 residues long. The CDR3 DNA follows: TGTGCCAGCAGCTTGGACAGGGGCCGCTCTGGAAACACCATATATTTT. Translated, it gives CASSLDRGRSGNTIYF.

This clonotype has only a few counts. CDR3 nucleotides: TGTGCCAGCAGCCCACAGGGGGCTGGGTATAATTCACCCCTCCACTTT. Its protein is CASSPQGAGYNSPLHF. The rearrangement links TRBV7-8 to TRBJ1-6; 9 bases align to TRBD1. The V segment lost 5 bases and the J segment 4 bases; nucleotides outside the gene matches: 6. CDR3 length: 16 residues. CDR1 and CDR2 from the germline V gene are SGHVS and FQNEAQ.